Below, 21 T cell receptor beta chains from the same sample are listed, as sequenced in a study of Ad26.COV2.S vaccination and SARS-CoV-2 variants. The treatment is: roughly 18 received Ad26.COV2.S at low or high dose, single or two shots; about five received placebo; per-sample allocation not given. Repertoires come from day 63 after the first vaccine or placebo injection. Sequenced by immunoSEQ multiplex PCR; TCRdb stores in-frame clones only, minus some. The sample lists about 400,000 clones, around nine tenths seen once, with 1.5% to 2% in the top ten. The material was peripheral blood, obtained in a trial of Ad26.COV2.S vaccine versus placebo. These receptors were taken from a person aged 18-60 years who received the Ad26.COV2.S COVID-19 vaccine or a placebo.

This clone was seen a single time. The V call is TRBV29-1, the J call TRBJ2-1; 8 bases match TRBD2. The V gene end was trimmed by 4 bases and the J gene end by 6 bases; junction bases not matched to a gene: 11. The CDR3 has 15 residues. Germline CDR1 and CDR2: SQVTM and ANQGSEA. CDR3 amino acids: CSVVSSGSIRNEQFF. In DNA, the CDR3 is TGCAGCGTTGTGAGCAGCGGGAGTATTCGCAATGAGCAGTTCTTC.

The CDR3 DNA sequence: TGTGCCAGAACAGGGGAGGGCGAGCAGTACTTC. Amino acids: CARTGEGEQYF. V is TRBV2 and J is TRBJ2-7, with D perhaps matching TRBD1 or TRBD2 (7 bases each). Trimming left V 9 bases short and J 6 bases short, with 12 bases between. This CDR3 has 11 residues. The germline V gene encodes CDR1 SNHLY and CDR2 FYNNEI.

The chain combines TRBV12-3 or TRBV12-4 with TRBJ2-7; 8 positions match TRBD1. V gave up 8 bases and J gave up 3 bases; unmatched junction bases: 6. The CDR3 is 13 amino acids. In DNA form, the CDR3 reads TGTGCCAGCCGCCGGGACAGGCACTACGAGCAGTACTTC. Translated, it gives CASRRDRHYEQYF.

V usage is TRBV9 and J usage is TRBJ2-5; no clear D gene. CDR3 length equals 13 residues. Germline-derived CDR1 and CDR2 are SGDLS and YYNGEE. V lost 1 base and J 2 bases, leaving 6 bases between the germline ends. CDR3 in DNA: TGTGCCAGCAGCGTACATCTGCAAGAGACCCAGTACTTC. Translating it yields CASSVHLQETQYF.

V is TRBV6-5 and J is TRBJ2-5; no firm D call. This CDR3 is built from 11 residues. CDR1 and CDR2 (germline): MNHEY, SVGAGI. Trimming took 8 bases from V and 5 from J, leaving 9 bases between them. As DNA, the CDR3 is TGTGCCAGCGGCAGAACTGAGACCCAGTACTTC. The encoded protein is CASGRTETQYF.

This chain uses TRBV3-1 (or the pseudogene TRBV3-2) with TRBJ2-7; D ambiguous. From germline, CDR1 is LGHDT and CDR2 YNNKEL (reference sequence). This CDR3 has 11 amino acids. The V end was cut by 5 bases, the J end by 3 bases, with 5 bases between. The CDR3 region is CASSIYYEQYF. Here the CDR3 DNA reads TGTGCCAGCAGCATTTACTACGAGCAGTACTTC.

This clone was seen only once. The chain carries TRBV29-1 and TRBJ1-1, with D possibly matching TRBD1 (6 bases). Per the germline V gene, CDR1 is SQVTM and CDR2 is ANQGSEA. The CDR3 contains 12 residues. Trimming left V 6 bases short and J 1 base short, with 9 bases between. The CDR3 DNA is TGCAGCGTCGTGGGACAGAACACTGAAGCTTTCTTT. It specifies CSVVGQNTEAFF.

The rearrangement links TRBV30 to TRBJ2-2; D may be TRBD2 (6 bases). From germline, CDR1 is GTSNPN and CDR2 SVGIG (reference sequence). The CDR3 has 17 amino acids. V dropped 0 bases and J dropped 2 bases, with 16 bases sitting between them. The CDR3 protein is CAWSVMGVAANTGELFF. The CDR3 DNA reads TGTGCCTGGAGTGTAATGGGAGTAGCGGCAAACACCGGGGAGCTGTTTTTT. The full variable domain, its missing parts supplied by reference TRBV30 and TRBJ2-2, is SQTIHQWPATLVQPVGSPLSLECTVEGTSNPNLYWYRQAAGRGLQLLFYSVGIGQISSEVPQNLSASRPQDRQFILSSKKLLLSDSGFYLCAWSVMGVAANTGELFFGEGSRLTVL.

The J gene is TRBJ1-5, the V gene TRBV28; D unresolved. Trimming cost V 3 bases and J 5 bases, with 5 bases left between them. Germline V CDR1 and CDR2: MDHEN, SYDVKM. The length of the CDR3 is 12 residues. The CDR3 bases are TGTGCCAGCAGTTTCCGGGATCAGCCCCAGCATTTT. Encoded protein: CASSFRDQPQHF.

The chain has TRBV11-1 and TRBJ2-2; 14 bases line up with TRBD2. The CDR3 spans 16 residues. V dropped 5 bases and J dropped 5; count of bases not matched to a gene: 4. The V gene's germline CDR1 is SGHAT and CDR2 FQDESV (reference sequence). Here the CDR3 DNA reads TGTGCCAGCAGCATGGGACTAGCGGGAGAGACCGGGGAGCTGTTTTTT. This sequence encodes CASSMGLAGETGELFF.

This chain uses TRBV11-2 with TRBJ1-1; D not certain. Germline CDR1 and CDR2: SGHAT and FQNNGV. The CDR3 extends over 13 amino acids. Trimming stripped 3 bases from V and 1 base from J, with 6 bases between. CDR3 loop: CASSLTGNTEAFF. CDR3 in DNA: TGTGCCAGCAGCTTGACGGGGAACACTGAAGCTTTCTTT.

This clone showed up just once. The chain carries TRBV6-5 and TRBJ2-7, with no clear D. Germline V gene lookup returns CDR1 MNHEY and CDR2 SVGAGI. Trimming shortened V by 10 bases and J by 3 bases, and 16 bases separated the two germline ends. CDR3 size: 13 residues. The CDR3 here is CATCRTESYEQYF. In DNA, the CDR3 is TGTGCCACCTGCCGGACGGAGAGCTACGAGCAGTACTTC.

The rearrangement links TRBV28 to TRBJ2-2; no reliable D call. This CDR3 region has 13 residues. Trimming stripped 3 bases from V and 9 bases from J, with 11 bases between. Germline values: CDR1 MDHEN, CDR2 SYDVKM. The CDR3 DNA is TGTGCCAGCAGTTTTTTGCAACTCAGGGAGCTGTTTTTT. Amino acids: CASSFLQLRELFF. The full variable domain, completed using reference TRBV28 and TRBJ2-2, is DVKVTQSSRYLVKRTGEKVFLECVQDMDHENMFWYRQDPGLGLRLIYFSYDVKMKEKGDIPEGYSVSREKKERFSLILESASTNQTSMYLCASSFLQLRELFFGEGSRLTVL.

Here the CDR3 DNA reads TGTGCCAGCAGCCAAAGGCTGAAAGGGTTATACAATGAGCAGTTCTTC. Its protein is CASSQRLKGLYNEQFF. V is TRBV4-2 and J is TRBJ2-1; D is unresolved. The CDR3 loop spans 16 amino acids. CDR1 is LGHNA, CDR2 YNFKEQ, per germline. V lost 2 bases to trimming and J lost 4 bases, with 15 bases between them.

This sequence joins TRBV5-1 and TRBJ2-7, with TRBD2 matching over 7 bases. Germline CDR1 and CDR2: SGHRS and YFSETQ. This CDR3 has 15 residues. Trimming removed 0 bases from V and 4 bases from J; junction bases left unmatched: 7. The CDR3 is CASSLGAGVGYEQYF. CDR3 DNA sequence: TGCGCCAGCAGCTTGGGCGCGGGAGTAGGTTACGAGCAGTACTTC.

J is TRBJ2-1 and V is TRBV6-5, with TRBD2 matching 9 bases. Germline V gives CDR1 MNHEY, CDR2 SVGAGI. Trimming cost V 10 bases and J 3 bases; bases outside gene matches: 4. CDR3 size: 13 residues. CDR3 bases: TGTGCCACCAAGCGGGAGGACTACAATGAGCAGTTCTTC. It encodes CATKREDYNEQFF.

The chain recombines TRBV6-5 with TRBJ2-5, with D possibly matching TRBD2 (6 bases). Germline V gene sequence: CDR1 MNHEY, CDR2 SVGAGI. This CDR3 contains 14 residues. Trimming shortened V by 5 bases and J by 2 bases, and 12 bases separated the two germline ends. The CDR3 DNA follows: TGTGCCAGCAGTCCCAGCGGGTATCAAGAGACCCAGTACTTC. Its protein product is CASSPSGYQETQYF.

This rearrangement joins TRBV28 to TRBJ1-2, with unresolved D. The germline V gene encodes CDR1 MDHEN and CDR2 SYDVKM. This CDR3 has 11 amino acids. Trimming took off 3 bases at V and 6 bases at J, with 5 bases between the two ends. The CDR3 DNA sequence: TGTGCCAGCAGTTTCCATAATGGCTACACCTTC. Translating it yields CASSFHNGYTF.

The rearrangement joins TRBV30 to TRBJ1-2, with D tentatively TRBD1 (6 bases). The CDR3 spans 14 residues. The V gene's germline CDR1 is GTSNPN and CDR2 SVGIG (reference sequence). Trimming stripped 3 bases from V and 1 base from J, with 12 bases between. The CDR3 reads CAWSRQVDNYGYTF. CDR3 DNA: TGTGCCTGGAGCCGACAGGTGGATAACTATGGCTACACCTTC.

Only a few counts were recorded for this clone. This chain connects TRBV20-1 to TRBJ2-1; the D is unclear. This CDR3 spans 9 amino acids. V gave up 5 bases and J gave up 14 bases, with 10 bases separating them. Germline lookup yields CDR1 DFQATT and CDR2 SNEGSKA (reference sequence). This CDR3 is CSAGFIEFF. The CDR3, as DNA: TGCAGTGCTGGGTTTATCGAGTTCTTC.

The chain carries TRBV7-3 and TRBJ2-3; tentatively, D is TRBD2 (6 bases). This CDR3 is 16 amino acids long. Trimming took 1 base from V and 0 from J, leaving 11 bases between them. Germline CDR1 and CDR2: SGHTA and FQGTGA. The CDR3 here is CASSLRASASTDTQYF. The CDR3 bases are TGTGCCAGCAGCTTAAGGGCTAGCGCGAGCACAGATACGCAGTATTTT.